This TCR beta chain appears in the sequencing data of a study of T cell changes during pregnancy in multiple sclerosis. Some clones are missing from TCRdb's copy, which holds only in-frame ones; the method was immunoSEQ multiplex PCR. The sample has fewer than 50,000 clones; approximately 94% are singletons. CDR3 length: 15 residues. Germline assignment: CDR1 SGHTA and CDR2 FQGTGA. Of note for this clone: The junction departs from the called germline gene at one end, perhaps through a read error.

The input for sequencing was CD4+ T cells from peripheral blood mononuclear cells, taken in the third trimester of pregnancy. The clonotype comes from a female donor with multiple sclerosis, enrolled in a pregnancy study. The rearrangement links TRBV7-3 to TRBJ1-3, with 7 bases identical to TRBD1. CDR3 sequence: CASSLTGGSGNTIYF. CDR3 coding DNA: TGTGCCAGCAGCTTAACAGGGGGCTCTGGGAACACCATATATTTT.